The rows below give T cell receptor beta chains drawn from one sample of a study of T-cell reconstitution after alpha-beta-depleted transplantation in children. TCRdb processed the PCR reads anew with MiXCR; each CDR3 protein has one entry. The repertoire holds fewer than 750,000 distinct CDR3 sequences, with more than 20% as singletons. The sample in question was PBMCs, mostly from graft donor cells, obtained 360 days after TCRalphabeta/CD19-depleted stem cell transplant. Source of these receptors: a boy under three years old who had a stem cell transplant for acute myeloid leukemia, so the T cells may come from the graft donor. CDR3s include the opening cysteine and the closing phenylalanine or tryptophan. D genes are given only for firm matches. For some rows the clone size is stated as once, few or many, or as a class when expanded; others skip it.

v_gene	abundance	j_gene	d_gene	CDR3nt	CDR3aa
TRBV29-1	-	TRBJ2-1	TRBD1	TGCAGCGTGCTTGTCGGGACAGGGGGTGCCAATGAGCAGTTCTTC	CSVLVGTGGANEQFF
TRBV6-1	few	TRBJ2-4	-	TGTGCCAGCGGCCGAGGGGGTATAGCCAAAAACATTCAGTACTTC	CASGRGGIAKNIQYF
TRBV7-9	few	TRBJ2-1	-	TGTGCCAGCAGCTTAGAGGTAGCGGAGGATGAGCAGTTCTTC	CASSLEVAEDEQFF
TRBV9	-	TRBJ2-1	TRBD2	TGTGCCAGCAGCGTAGGGAGGACTAGCGGGGGGATAATCCTCCTGGATGAGCAGTTCTTC	CASSVGRTSGGIILLDEQFF
TRBV12-3/TRBV12-4	few	TRBJ2-2	TRBD2	TGTGCCAGCACCTCCCGCGCCCAGCGGGGGTTTTCCTTGGGGGAGCTGTTTTTT	CASTSRAQRGFSLGELFF
TRBV12-3/TRBV12-4	many	TRBJ2-2	TRBD2	TGTGCCAGCAGGTCAACAGGTTTCGGGGGGGCGGCCACCGGGGAGCTGTTTTTT	CASRSTGFGGAATGELFF
TRBV7-2	many	TRBJ2-1	-	TGTGCCAGCAGCCGCTCGGCCCCCCCGCTGAACAATGAGCAGTTCTTC	CASSRSAPPLNNEQFF
TRBV15	few	TRBJ2-5	-	TGTGCCACCGGCCCCGGGACCTCTCTAGAGACCCAGTACTTC	CATGPGTSLETQYF
TRBV12-3/TRBV12-4	-	TRBJ1-5	-	TGTGCCAGCAGTCACAGGGACACCGGCAATCAGCCCCAGCATTTT	CASSHRDTGNQPQHF
TRBV4-3	few	TRBJ1-6	-	TGCGCCAGCAGCCAAGATTTGGGAAGGGCCCCCCTCCACTTT	CASSQDLGRAPLHF
TRBV5-4	-	TRBJ2-2	-	TGTGCCAGGAGCTCCGGGCCTACGAACACCGGGGAGCTGTTTTTT	CARSSGPTNTGELFF
TRBV7-8	-	TRBJ2-2	-	TGTGCCAGCAGCTTACCCCGACACGAGGAAAGTCACGGGGAGCTGTTTTTT	CASSLPRHEESHGELFF
TRBV4-2	-	TRBJ2-5	-	TGTGCCAGCAGCCAACCCAGTCAAGAGACCCAGTACTTC	CASSQPSQETQYF
TRBV6-2/TRBV6-3	many	TRBJ2-1	-	TGTGCCAGCAGTGCCCGGGCCGTCAATGAGCAGTTCTTC	CASSARAVNEQFF
TRBV12-3/TRBV12-4	-	TRBJ1-5	TRBD1	TGTGCCAGCAGTTTAGCTCCGGGACAGGGAGCAATTAGAGGCGGTCATCAGCCCCAGCATTTT	CASSLAPGQGAIRGGHQPQHF
TRBV15	-	TRBJ2-3	-	TGTGCCACCAGCACGCAGGCTCACGGGGATACGCAGTATTTT	CATSTQAHGDTQYF
TRBV7-2	-	TRBJ2-3	-	TGTGCCAGCAGCTTTTCAACGGTGGCAGATACGCAGTATTTT	CASSFSTVADTQYF
TRBV5-5	-	TRBJ2-1	-	TGTGCCAGCAGCTTCAAGGACAATGAGCAGTTCTTC	CASSFKDNEQFF
TRBV7-8	-	TRBJ2-1	TRBD2	TGTGCCAGCAGCTTAGGGTCAGCGGGGGGGAGAGAGCAGTTCTTC	CASSLGSAGGREQFF
TRBV7-8	-	TRBJ2-3	TRBD2	TGTGCCAGCAGCTTGGAGCGGGGGACCACAGATACGCAGTATTTT	CASSLERGTTDTQYF
TRBV5-4	few	TRBJ2-1	TRBD1	TGTGCCAGCAGCGCGAGGACAGGGGATGAGCAGTTCTTC	CASSARTGDEQFF
TRBV20-1	-	TRBJ1-5	-	TGCAGTGCTAGCGCGGGGGCCAATCAGCCCCAGCATTTT	CSASAGANQPQHF
TRBV12-3/TRBV12-4	many	TRBJ1-2	-	TGTGCCAGCAGTTTGGGGTTGGACTATGGCTACACCTTC	CASSLGLDYGYTF
TRBV20-1	many	TRBJ2-3	-	TGCAGTGCCACCCGGGACGGCACAGATACGCAGTATTTT	CSATRDGTDTQYF
TRBV6-2/TRBV6-3	many	TRBJ2-2	TRBD1	TGTGCCAGCAGTATTCCGGGACAGGGCACCGGGGAGCTGTTTTTT	CASSIPGQGTGELFF
TRBV13	few	TRBJ2-2	TRBD2	TGTGCCAGCAGCCAGAGGACTAGCGGGGCGCTCACCGGGGAGCTGTTTTTT	CASSQRTSGALTGELFF
TRBV5-1	many	TRBJ1-2	-	TGCGCCAGCAGCTTGGCTCAGGGGAGCTATGGCTACACCTTC	CASSLAQGSYGYTF
TRBV5-4	few	TRBJ2-1	TRBD1	TGTGCCAGCAGCGCTCCGGGACAGAACAATGAGCAGTTCTTC	CASSAPGQNNEQFF